This T cell receptor beta chain was captured in a study of CD8+ T cells in alopecia areata (dated by TCRdb to 2016 to 2019). Looking at the study overall: The study used high-throughput TCRbeta sequencing to examine T cell clonal expansion in alopecia areata, in both the C3H/HeJ mouse model and human patients. RNA was extracted with the PAXgene miRNA kit for fixed scalp, the miRNeasy kit for PBMCs, and the RNeasy kit for mouse skin. Scalp clonality was compared among normal scalp (n=4), patchy alopecia areata scalp (n=8), and alopecia totalis/universalis scalp (n=8). TCRbeta CDR3 regions were amplified by immunoSEQ multiplex PCR with 35 Vbeta forward and 13 Jbeta reverse primers. On the human side, TCRbeta sequencing was run on scalp tissue and on sorted CD4+ and CD8+ peripheral blood T cells from healthy controls and from alopecia areata patients with either patchy or totalis/universalis disease.

General study outcomes and caveats: Resident alphabeta T cells in normal human skin are also sequenced, complicating scalp TCR repertoire analysis, unlike mouse skin dominated by gammadelta T cells. TCR sequences shared between patients were less clear than in mice, possibly partly because of HLA diversity in the patient population. Lesional scalp, especially in alopecia totalis/universalis, showed higher clonality and more expanded CD8+ clones than normal scalp, suggesting antigenic drive.

Regarding this clone: Its antigen is unknown. No much larger clonotype is one base removed from it; base qualities were not supplied.

Lesional scalp punch biopsies and peripheral blood were obtained from alopecia areata patients. After PBMCs were isolated by density centrifugation and stained for CD3, CD4 and CD8, a FACSAria was used to sort CD4+ and CD8+ T cells. The untreated alopecia areata patients were recruited through a multicenter biomarker study. In 5 or 6 patients from the biomarker study, blood CD8+ T cells were sorted further into NKG2D-low and NKG2D-high fractions. The germline V gene sets CDR1 to SGHRS and CDR2 to YFSETQ. V lost 3 bases and J lost 6 bases; the stretch between them is 30 bases long. The CDR3 has 20 amino acids, counting the end cysteine and phenylalanine. Left in the record is the CDR3 DNA by itself, 60 bases read in frame from the first base. The method behind the library was the immunoSEQ multiplex PCR assay. For TCR sequencing, RNA was extracted from every sample and reverse transcribed into cDNA to serve as template. SuperScript III was used to make first-strand cDNA, primed with a 2:1 mix of oligo-dT and random hexamers. A synthetic immune receptor repertoire was used to measure amplification bias, and any remaining bias was corrected computationally. The original pipeline was this. Raw reads were preprocessed for error removal, and CDR3 was defined according to IMGT conventions as running from the conserved cysteine to phenylalanine. Clonality was computed as 1 minus the Shannon entropy, with the entropy normalized by log2 of the number of productive unique TCRs. Whether each scalp clone was CD4 or CD8 was inferred by checking scalp TCRbeta sequences against the CD4 and CD8 repertoires from sorted blood. TCRdb provides this immuneACCESS table in a form limited to in-frame rearrangements. Some clones are lacking; in checked studies, under half of them reflect an unresolved V gene, and why the rest are absent is not known. That table gives V, J and clone size, and the DNA gave D and trimming. This sample comprises tens of thousands of clones, more than 55% of them detected only once. The top ten hold over 15% of the sample.

This sequence was found in a human donor with alopecia areata. This receptor chain uses TRBV5-1 and TRBJ2-2; TRBD1 might be the D gene, on 6 matching bases. The specimen sequenced was NKG2D-high CD8+ T cells sorted from blood. Sample cell subset or site, as interpreted from the label and publication: sorted CD8+ NKG2D-high blood T cells. DNA sequence: TGCGCCAGCAGCTGGAAGGGGAGTTTCACCGGGACAACCTTTGCCGGGGAGCTGTTTTTT. The translation is CASSWKGSFTGTTFAGELFF.